These 17 T cell receptor beta chains share one sample of origin, sequenced in a study of shared clonotypes between healthy human individuals (dated by TCRdb to 2018 to 2021). The method behind the library was the immunoSEQ multiplex PCR assay. Here the immuneACCESS table is served through TCRdb, limited to in-frame sequences with V and J called. Missing clones are a known gap in these copies; in checked studies unresolved V genes cover under half, and the rest lacks a known reason. Counted in this sample were millions of clones; around nine tenths of them appeared once. The ten largest clones capture around 0.15% of the sample. The sample consisted of naive CD4+ T cells sorted from blood. Explained via the paper, the cell subset or site label denotes: CD45RA+ positively selected. Receptor source: a man aged 18 to 29 in good health.

The gene calls are TRBV5-1 and TRBJ2-3; TRBD1 agrees at 7 bases. The CDR3 spans 16 residues. Per germline, CDR1 SGHRS and CDR2 YFSETQ. J was trimmed by 5 bases and V by 4 bases; bases with no gene match: 13. CDR3 DNA: TGCGCCAGCAGCCACGTTGACAGGGCGTTTGGAGATACGCAGTATTTT. Amino acids: CASSHVDRAFGDTQYF.

This clone was seen only once. This sequence joins TRBV19 and TRBJ2-5; D may be TRBD1 (6 bases). The CDR3 has 13 amino acids. Germline V gives CDR1 LNHDA, CDR2 SQIVND (reference sequence). Trimming removed 7 bases at V and 2 bases at J, with 11 bases between. The CDR3 sequence is CASMNRAQETQYF. CDR3 in DNA: TGTGCCAGTATGAACAGGGCACAAGAGACCCAGTACTTC.

V is TRBV9 and J is TRBJ2-3; D remains unclear. The CDR3 has 13 amino acids. The V end lost 0 bases, the J end lost 4 bases, and 6 bases lay between the germline ends. Germline assignment: CDR1 SGDLS and CDR2 YYNGEE. CDR3 DNA: TGTGCCAGCAGCGTAGCTGAGGCAGATACGCAGTATTTT. It encodes CASSVAEADTQYF.

The table lists this clone with a count of one. The chain employs TRBV19 and TRBJ2-1; TRBD2 matches 12 bases. In germline, CDR1 is LNHDA, CDR2 SQIVND (reference sequence). CDR3 length equals 15 residues. J lost 4 bases, V lost 5 bases, and 3 bases had no gene match. Here the CDR3 reads CASSSSGGGYNEQFF. CDR3 DNA sequence: TGTGCCAGTAGTTCTAGCGGGGGGGGTTACAATGAGCAGTTCTTC.

V and J are TRBV7-2 and TRBJ2-3, with D perhaps given as TRBD1 or TRBD2 (5 bases each). Looked up from germline, CDR1 is SGHTA and CDR2 is FQGNSA. This CDR3 contains 14 residues. V was clipped by 2 bases and J by 6 bases, with 12 bases between them. The CDR3 reads CASSLRGVGDTQYF. CDR3 DNA: TGTGCCAGCAGCTTACGAGGGGTTGGGGATACGCAGTATTTT.

V is TRBV15 and J is TRBJ2-7, with a possible D match to TRBD2 (5 bases). CDR1 is LNHNV and CDR2 is YYDKDF in the germline V gene (reference sequence). The CDR3 contains 13 residues. V lost 1 base to trimming and J lost 2 bases, with 6 bases between them. This CDR3 is CATSRGLPYEQYF. CDR3 coding DNA: TGTGCCACCAGCAGAGGACTACCCTACGAGCAGTACTTC.

V is TRBV11-2 and J is TRBJ1-4, with D perhaps TRBD1 (5 bases). The CDR3 totals 14 residues. Germline values: CDR1 SGHAT, CDR2 FQNNGV. V gave up 3 bases and J gave up 11 bases, with 16 bases separating them. As DNA, the CDR3 is TGTGCCAGCAGCTTCGACCGGTTGGGGGAGAAACTGTTTTTT. Its protein product is CASSFDRLGEKLFF.

V gene TRBV18 combines with J gene TRBJ2-3; D is unclear. The CDR3 sequence is 13 residues long. The V gene lost 5 bases and the J gene lost 3 bases, with 9 bases spanning the gap. The germline gives CDR1 KGHSH, CDR2 LQKENI. The CDR3 DNA reads as TGTGCCAGCTCAGGACGCCTGACAGATACGCAGTATTTT. It encodes CASSGRLTDTQYF.

The rearrangement uses TRBV11-2 and TRBJ2-7; 12 bases are shared with TRBD2. V was pared by 0 bases and J by 6 bases, with 6 bases of the junction left unmatched. There are 16 residues in the CDR3. Germline V gene sequence: CDR1 SGHAT, CDR2 FQNNGV. The CDR3 loop reads CASSLDSSGRDGEQYF. The CDR3 region has the DNA TGTGCCAGCAGCTTAGATTCTAGCGGGAGGGATGGCGAGCAGTACTTC.

This chain uses TRBV18 with TRBJ2-7; 10 positions agree with TRBD2. With 3 bases clipped from V and 6 bases from J, the junction kept 14 bases outside the gene matches. The germline gives CDR1 KGHSH, CDR2 LQKENI. This CDR3 region has 17 residues. The CDR3 DNA follows: TGTGCCAGCTCACCGTCAAATCTTCTAGCGGGAGTGACCGAGCAGTACTTC. This gives the protein CASSPSNLLAGVTEQYF.

This chain's CDR3 is CASRERTEAFF. CDR3 nucleotide sequence: TGTGCCAGTCGTGAGAGAACTGAAGCTTTCTTT. The V gene is TRBV6-6, the J gene TRBJ1-1, with unresolved D. The CDR3 runs to 11 residues. V was shortened by 9 bases and J by 5 bases, with 10 bases between the two germline ends. Germline V CDR1 and CDR2: MNHNY, SVGAGI (reference sequence).

V is TRBV6-6 and J is TRBJ1-4; 10 bases fit TRBD1. Germline V gene lookup returns CDR1 MNHNY and CDR2 SVGAGI (reference sequence). The CDR3 extends over 14 amino acids. J gave up 8 bases and V 6 bases, and 6 bases lay outside the gene matches. Here the CDR3 reads CASSLGTGAEKLFF. For the CDR3, the DNA is TGTGCCAGCAGCCTCGGGACAGGGGCCGAAAAACTGTTTTTT.

The chain carries TRBV5-1 and TRBJ2-1, with TRBD2 matching over 10 bases. There are 16 residues in the CDR3. Germline CDR1 reads SGHRS; CDR2 reads YFSETQ. The V segment lost 2 bases and the J segment 5 bases; nucleotides outside the gene matches: 7. The CDR3 loop reads CASSFGGLAGDNEQFF. The DNA of the CDR3 is TGCGCCAGCAGCTTTGGTGGTCTAGCGGGAGACAATGAGCAGTTCTTC.

The rearrangement links TRBV7-9 to TRBJ2-3, with D possibly TRBD1 on 6 matching bases. Germline-derived CDR1 and CDR2 are SEHNR and FQNEAQ (reference sequence). The length of the CDR3 is 14 residues. V was clipped by 5 bases and J by 0 bases, with 9 bases between them. The CDR3: CASSRGQSTDTQYF. The CDR3 coding sequence is TGTGCCAGCAGCAGAGGACAGAGCACAGATACGCAGTATTTT.

V is TRBV10-3 and J is TRBJ2-3, with 11 bases identical to TRBD2. The V gene end was trimmed by 6 bases and the J gene end by 3 bases; junction bases not matched to a gene: 8. This CDR3 is 16 amino acids long. The germline gives CDR1 ENHRY, CDR2 SYGVKD. CDR3 residues: CAISRTSGYGTDTQYF. Written as DNA, the CDR3 is TGTGCCATCAGCCGGACTAGCGGGTACGGAACAGATACGCAGTATTTT.

The chain combines TRBV6-1 with TRBJ1-4; D may be TRBD1 (5 bases). Per the germline V gene, CDR1 is MNHNS and CDR2 is SASEGT. There are 15 residues in the CDR3. V lost 7 bases and J 8 bases, leaving 20 bases between the germline ends. CDR3 sequence: CASNEQGAGAEKLFF. DNA of the CDR3: TGTGCCAGCAACGAACAAGGGGCGGGTGCCGAAAAACTGTTTTTT.

Comment on this clone: The identical CDR3 is also encoded by other nucleotide sequences in the sample. The chain recombines TRBV20-1 with TRBJ2-2, with D perhaps matching TRBD2 (5 bases). Trimming cost V 5 bases and J 7 bases, with 8 bases left between them. CDR1 and CDR2 from the germline V gene are DFQATT and SNEGSKA (reference sequence). This CDR3 region has 11 residues. The chain's CDR3 is CSAPRGGELFF. CDR3 DNA: TGCAGTGCTCCCCGGGGCGGGGAGCTGTTTTTT.